Listed below are T cell receptor beta chains from one sample, sequenced in a study of blood T cell repertoires in COVID-19. The data were produced by immunoSEQ multiplex PCR, yet TCRdb's version contains in-frame clones alone and is incomplete. The sample lists some 150,000 clones, more than 80% occurring once. Sample: peripheral blood. These TCRs come from a middle-aged woman with acute or convalescent COVID-19. The CDR3 runs from the conserved cysteine through the conserved F or W. Each record gives: clone size, J gene, D gene, V gene, CDR3 protein, CDR3 DNA. The D gene is left open where the match is weak. Rows give clone size only sometimes, using once, few, many, or a class for an expanded clone.

>.|TRBJ2-1|TRBD2|TRBV5-6
CASSLALALHNEQFF
TGTGCCAGCAGCTTGGCACTAGCGCTACACAATGAGCAGTTCTTC
>.|TRBJ1-2|.|TRBV7-9
CASIRDRYNYGYTF
TGTGCCAGCATTCGCGACAGATATAACTATGGCTACACCTTC
>.|TRBJ1-1|.|TRBV18
CASSPEIRTEAFF
TGTGCCAGCTCACCAGAGATACGAACTGAAGCTTTCTTT
>.|TRBJ2-3|TRBD2|TRBV7-9
CASSLGRETTDTQYF
TGTGCCAGCAGCTTAGGGCGGGAGACTACAGATACGCAGTATTTT
>.|TRBJ2-3|TRBD2|TRBV9
CASSSGTSGGDTQYF
TGTGCCAGCAGCTCCGGGACTAGCGGGGGGGATACGCAGTATTTT
>.|TRBJ2-3|TRBD2|TRBV5-6
CASSPSGLAVDTQYF
TGTGCCAGCAGCCCCTCCGGACTAGCGGTAGATACGCAGTATTTT
>.|TRBJ1-5|.|TRBV27
CASSLSGAYNQPQHF
TGTGCCAGCAGTTTATCGGGGGCTTACAATCAGCCCCAGCATTTT
>.|TRBJ1-3|TRBD1|TRBV5-1
CASSLLGQNSGNTIYF
TGCGCCAGCAGCCTCCTGGGACAGAACTCTGGAAACACCATATATTTT
>.|TRBJ2-7|.|TRBV13
CASSLGREQYF
TGTGCCAGCAGCCTCGGTCGGGAGCAGTACTTC
>.|TRBJ2-3|.|TRBV24-1
CATSDQHAMGGTDTQYF
TGTGCCACCAGTGATCAACATGCTATGGGGGGTACAGATACGCAGTATTTT
>few|TRBJ2-6|.|TRBV6-6
CASSYDGGSVAPLLASSGANVLTF
TGTGCCAGCAGCTATGATGGGGGGTCTGTGGCGCCACTCCTCGCTAGCTCTGGGGCCAACGTCCTGACTTTC
>.|TRBJ1-1|TRBD1|TRBV3-1/TRBV3-2
CASSRMTGTGSEAFF
TGTGCCAGCAGCCGGATGACCGGGACAGGCTCTGAAGCTTTCTTT
>.|TRBJ2-7|TRBD1|TRBV7-9
CASSLSPSGTESYEQYF
TGTGCCAGCAGCTTATCCCCCTCTGGGACAGAGTCCTACGAGCAGTACTTC
>.|TRBJ1-1|TRBD1|TRBV11-2
CASSSTGGMNTEAFF
TGTGCCAGCAGCTCCACAGGGGGTATGAACACTGAAGCTTTCTTT
>.|TRBJ2-1|.|TRBV3-1/TRBV3-2
CASRQDTGKNEQFF
TGTGCCAGCAGGCAGGACACAGGAAAGAATGAGCAGTTCTTC
>.|TRBJ2-3|.|TRBV13
CASSLGWREEEGTDTQYF
TGTGCCAGCAGCTTAGGATGGAGGGAAGAAGAGGGCACAGATACGCAGTATTTT
>.|TRBJ1-1|TRBD1|TRBV3-1/TRBV3-2
CASSQDRARTGGAGTEAFF
TGTGCCAGCAGCCAAGATCGGGCTCGGACAGGGGGCGCGGGCACTGAAGCTTTCTTT
>once|TRBJ2-7|TRBD2|TRBV5-1
CASSLETSGVVDEQYF
TGCGCCAGCAGCTTGGAAACTAGCGGGGTCGTGGACGAGCAGTACTTC
>few|TRBJ2-7|TRBD2|TRBV11-3
CASSLRGTSGHEQYF
TGTGCCAGCAGCCTCAGAGGGACTAGCGGCCACGAGCAGTACTTC
>.|TRBJ2-4|.|TRBV4-2
CASSQKDGLDAIQYF
TGTGCCAGCAGCCAAAAGGACGGACTGGATGCCATTCAGTACTTC
>.|TRBJ2-2|.|TRBV6-5
CASSRDTPNTGELFF
TGTGCCAGCAGCCGGGACACGCCGAACACCGGGGAGCTGTTTTTT
>.|TRBJ2-3|.|TRBV27
CASSFRSSGTDTQYF
TGTGCCAGCAGTTTCCGGTCTAGTGGCACAGATACGCAGTATTTT
>.|TRBJ1-4|TRBD1|TRBV7-8
CASSVANRGTNEKLFF
TGTGCCAGCAGCGTCGCTAACAGGGGAACTAATGAAAAACTGTTTTTT
>.|TRBJ2-1|TRBD1|TRBV5-1
CASSWGQRNYEQFF
TGCGCCAGCAGCTGGGGACAGAGAAATTATGAGCAGTTCTTC
>.|TRBJ2-5|TRBD2|TRBV9
CASSARLAGVQETQYF
TGTGCCAGCAGCGCCCGACTAGCGGGAGTTCAAGAGACCCAGTACTTC
>.|TRBJ2-7|TRBD1|TRBV19
CASSLTTGVSYEQYF
TGTGCCAGTAGCTTAACGACAGGGGTCTCCTACGAGCAGTACTTC
>.|TRBJ1-1|.|TRBV28
CASSLPGSSYMNTEAFF
TGTGCCAGCAGTTTGCCCGGGAGCTCTTATATGAACACTGAAGCTTTCTTT
>.|TRBJ2-1|TRBD2|TRBV24-1
CATSDSAGIVYNEQFF
TGTGCCACCAGTGATTCAGCGGGGATCGTTTACAATGAGCAGTTCTTC
>.|TRBJ1-6|.|TRBV3-1/TRBV3-2
CASSQGRDSPLHF
TGTGCCAGCAGCCAAGGGAGGGATTCACCCCTCCACTTT
>once|TRBJ2-7|TRBD2|TRBV5-4
CASSEGPGLAGEYEQYF
TGTGCCAGCAGCGAAGGACCGGGACTAGCGGGGGAGTACGAGCAGTACTTC
>.|TRBJ2-1|.|TRBV1
CTSSQGEAGNNEQFF
TGCACCAGCAGCCAGGGAGAAGCGGGGAACAATGAGCAGTTCTTC
>few|TRBJ2-7|TRBD1|TRBV5-4
CASSQTGVEQYF
TGTGCCAGCAGCCAGACAGGGGTCGAGCAGTACTTC
>.|TRBJ1-6|TRBD1|TRBV3-1/TRBV3-2
CASSQDLGQANSPLHF
TGTGCCAGCAGCCAAGATTTAGGACAGGCTAATTCACCCCTCCACTTT
>.|TRBJ2-2|.|TRBV2
CASSEAVSGGELFF
TGTGCCAGCAGTGAAGCCGTGAGCGGCGGGGAGCTGTTTTTT
>.|TRBJ2-5|.|TRBV7-3
CASSANRVETQYF
TGTGCCAGCAGCGCAAACAGGGTAGAGACCCAGTACTTC
>.|TRBJ2-2|TRBD1|TRBV6-1
CASSEVYGTGLNTGELFF
TGTGCCAGCAGTGAAGTCTATGGGACAGGCCTGAACACCGGGGAGCTGTTTTTT
>.|TRBJ1-2|.|TRBV6-2/TRBV6-3
CASSDNPGGLQYGYTF
TGTGCCAGCAGCGACAATCCCGGTGGGCTTCAATATGGCTACACCTTC
>once|TRBJ1-5|.|TRBV7-8
CASSNRVYSNQPQHF
TGTGCCAGCAGTAACAGGGTATATAGCAATCAGCCCCAGCATTTT
>.|TRBJ1-2|TRBD1|TRBV5-4
CASSFSSSGQGRGLHGYTF
TGTGCCAGCAGCTTTAGTTCGTCGGGACAGGGTCGAGGCTTGCATGGCTACACCTTC
>.|TRBJ2-1|TRBD2|TRBV9
CASSATSGSYNEQFF
TGTGCCAGCAGCGCGACTAGCGGCTCCTACAATGAGCAGTTCTTC
>.|TRBJ2-1|.|TRBV28
CASSRGGGGNEQFF
TGTGCCAGCAGTCGAGGGGGGGGCGGCAATGAGCAGTTCTTC
>few|TRBJ1-2|.|TRBV29-1
CHGGDNSYGYTF
TGCCACGGGGGGGACAACTCCTATGGCTACACCTTC
>.|TRBJ2-2|TRBD1|TRBV2
CASSDGTGGGNTGELFF
TGTGCCAGCAGTGACGGTACAGGGGGCGGGAACACCGGGGAGCTGTTTTTT
>.|TRBJ2-3|.|TRBV28
CASSFDWKQYF
TGTGCCAGCAGTTTTGACTGGAAGCAGTATTTT
>.|TRBJ2-6|.|TRBV7-3
CASSHIPRRTGANVLTF
TGTGCCAGCAGCCACATACCAAGGAGGACTGGGGCCAACGTCCTGACTTTC
>.|TRBJ2-3|.|TRBV4-1
CASSQMDMGFIADTQYF
TGCGCCAGCAGCCAGATGGACATGGGGTTTATAGCAGATACGCAGTATTTT
>.|TRBJ2-3|.|TRBV30
CAWRLNTLAGGTDTQYF
TGTGCCTGGAGGCTAAACACCCTGGCAGGGGGCACAGATACGCAGTATTTT